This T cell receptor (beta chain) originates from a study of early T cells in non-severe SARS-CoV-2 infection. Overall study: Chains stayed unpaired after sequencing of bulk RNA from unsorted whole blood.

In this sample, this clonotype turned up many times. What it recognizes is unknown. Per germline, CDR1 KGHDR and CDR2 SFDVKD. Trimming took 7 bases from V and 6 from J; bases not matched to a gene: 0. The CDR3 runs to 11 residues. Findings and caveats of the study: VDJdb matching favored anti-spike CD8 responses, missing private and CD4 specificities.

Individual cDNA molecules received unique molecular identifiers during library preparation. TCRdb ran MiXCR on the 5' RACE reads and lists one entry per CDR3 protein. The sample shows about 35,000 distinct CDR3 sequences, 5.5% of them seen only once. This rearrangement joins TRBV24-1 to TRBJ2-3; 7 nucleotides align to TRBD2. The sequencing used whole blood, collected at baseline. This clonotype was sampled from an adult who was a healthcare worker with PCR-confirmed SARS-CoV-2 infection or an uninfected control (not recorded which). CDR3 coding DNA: TGTGCCACCAGCGGGGGGGATACGCAGTATTTT. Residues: CATSGGDTQYF.